This T cell receptor (beta chain) was retrieved from a study of blood T cells in healthy people across ages. The germline CDR1 and CDR2 sequences are SGHVS and FNYEAQ. The J segment lost 6 bases and the V segment lost 7 bases, leaving 9 bases of the junction unmatched. The CDR3 runs 14 residues. Together with a sample-barcoded 5' primer, a J-beta primer mix was included in a second PCR lasting roughly 6 to 12 cycles. TCRdb reprocessed the 5' RACE reads with MiXCR, giving one entry per CDR3 protein. The data show about 970,000 distinct CDR3 sequences, just over 50% seen once. This sequence joins TRBV7-6 and TRBJ2-5; TRBD2 matches at 9 bases. Sequenced sample: blood. This receptor was obtained from an older woman in good health. Here the CDR3 DNA reads TGTGCCAGCATACACCCGGGACTAGCAAAGACCCAGTACTTC. Translating it yields CASIHPGLAKTQYF.